The T cell receptor beta chain described here comes from a study of blood T cell repertoires in COVID-19. On the study more broadly: Acute and convalescent COVID-19 specimens originated in the United States, Italy and Spain. T cells, B-cell-depleted T cells, or PBMCs supplied cDNA or gDNA.

Under the authors' procedure: Amplification of reference gene primers provided the estimated nucleated cell counts. TCRdb keeps only in-frame clones here, not all; method: immunoSEQ multiplex PCR. V, J and clone size are those of that table, while D and trimming were read from the DNA. The sample consists of fewer than 250,000 clones, approximately 82% of them appearing once. CDR1 and CDR2 (germline): MDHEN, SYDVKM. This CDR3 spans 15 amino acids. V gave up 3 bases and J gave up 0 bases, with 12 bases separating them. Sequencing was done on a sample of peripheral blood. The chain links TRBV28 to TRBJ2-7; D possibly corresponds to TRBD2 (6 bases). The clonotype originates from a woman aged 80 or older with acute or convalescent COVID-19. The chain's CDR3 is CASSFGGSGSYEQYF. The CDR3 DNA follows: TGTGCCAGCAGTTTTGGGGGGTCGGGCTCCTACGAGCAGTACTTC.